The 3 T cell receptor beta chains below come from one sample, sequenced in a study of T cell clonality in common variable immunodeficiency. Assay: immunoSEQ multiplex PCR; the TCRdb copy retains only in-frame clones and omits some. The record shows approximately 58,000 clones for this sample, with no singletons present. Sequencing input: peripheral blood mononuclear cells. The origin of the receptors is a person between 18 and 75 years old in good health.

This clone occurred many times. The read halts 3 residues ahead of the CDR3 end, with the missing end drawn from the germline J gene. V is TRBV19 and J is TRBJ2-2, with a possible D match to TRBD1 (5 bases). The V gene lost 1 base and the J gene lost 0 bases, with 9 bases spanning the gap. Germline lookup yields CDR1 LNHDA and CDR2 SQIVND (reference sequence). This CDR3 is 16 amino acids long. The CDR3 loop is CASSIGAGTNTGELFF. CDR3 bases read: TGTGCCAGTAGTATAGGAGCAGGGACGAACACCGGGGAG. Using reference TRBV19 and TRBJ2-2 for the parts outside the CDR3, the full variable domain is DGGITQSPKYLFRKEGQNVTLSCEQNLNHDAMYWYRQDPGQGLRLIYYSQIVNDFQKGDIAEGYSVSREKKESFPLTVTSAQKNPTAFYLCASSIGAGTNTGELFFGEGSRLTVL.

This clone is medium-sized within its sample. CDR3 sequence: CASLGRSKSPLHF. The DNA read from the CDR3 is TGTGCCAGTTTGGGCAGGAGTAAGTCACCC. The chain is built from TRBV19 and TRBJ1-6; no clear D. Read sequence stops 3 residues before the CDR3 end, and the germline J gene provides the missing end. CDR1 LNHDA and CDR2 SQIVND come from the germline V gene (reference sequence). The CDR3 covers 13 residues. Trimming stripped 8 bases from V and 10 bases from J, with 15 bases between.

This clone was recorded at least ten times. The CDR3 bases that were read are TGTGCCAGCAGCGAACAACTGGGCCACGAG. Translated: CASSEQLGHE. Given in full, the CDR3 is CASSEQLGHEQYF. The chain employs TRBV12-3 or TRBV12-4 and TRBJ2-7; the D is unclear. The missing CDR3 end, 3 residues past where the read stops, is filled in from the germline J gene. V was trimmed by 6 bases and J by 5 bases, leaving 14 bases between them. The CDR3 extends over 13 amino acids.